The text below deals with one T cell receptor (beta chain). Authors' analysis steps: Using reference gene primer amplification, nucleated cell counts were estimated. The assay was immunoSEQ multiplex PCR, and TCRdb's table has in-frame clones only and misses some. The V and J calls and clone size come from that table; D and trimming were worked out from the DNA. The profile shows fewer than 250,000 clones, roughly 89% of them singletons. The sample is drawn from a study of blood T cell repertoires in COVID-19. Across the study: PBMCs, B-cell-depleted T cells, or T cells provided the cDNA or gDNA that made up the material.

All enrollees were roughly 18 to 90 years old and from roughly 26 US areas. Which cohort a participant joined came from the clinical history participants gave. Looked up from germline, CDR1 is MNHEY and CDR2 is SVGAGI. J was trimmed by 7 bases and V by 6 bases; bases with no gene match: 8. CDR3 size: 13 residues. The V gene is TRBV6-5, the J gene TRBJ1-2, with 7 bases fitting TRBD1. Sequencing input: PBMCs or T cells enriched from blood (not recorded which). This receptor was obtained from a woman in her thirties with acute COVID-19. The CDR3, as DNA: TGTGCCAGCAGCCGACAGGGCTCCGGTGGCTACACCTTC. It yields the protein CASSRQGSGGYTF.